Shown below are 21 T cell receptor beta chains from a single sample sequenced in a study of shared clonotypes between healthy human individuals (dated by TCRdb to between 2020 and 2021). Library generation was performed with the immunoSEQ multiplex PCR assay. TCRdb re-hosts the immuneACCESS table, in-frame sequences only. Its copies lack some clones; in the studies checked, an unresolved V gene accounts for under half of them, and the cause for the rest is not known. The sample table contains 500,000 to 650,000 clones; only one count was recorded for roughly 79% of them. The leading ten clones occupy around 12% of the sample. The sequencing input was PBMCs. The receptors were sampled from a woman between 40 and 55 years old in good health. Some clones in this sample may be carry-over from other donors' samples.

A word on this clone: The sample contains more than one DNA sequence encoding this CDR3. The chain employs TRBV9 and TRBJ2-7, with a tentative D call TRBD2 (6 bases). Trimming pared 0 bases from V and 2 bases from J, leaving 9 bases between. Germline lookup yields CDR1 SGDLS and CDR2 YYNGEE. The length of the CDR3 is 14 residues. CDR3 protein: CASSVGGGTYEQYF. In nucleotides, the CDR3 is TGTGCCAGCAGCGTAGGTGGAGGGACCTACGAGCAGTACTTC.

The V gene is TRBV4-3, the J gene TRBJ2-1; D uncertain. In germline, CDR1 is LGHNA, CDR2 YSLEER. V gave up 0 bases and J gave up 4 bases, with 4 bases separating them. This CDR3 is 13 amino acids long. The chain's CDR3 is CASSQDSYNEQFF. The CDR3 nucleotides read TGCGCCAGCAGCCAAGATTCATACAATGAGCAGTTCTTC.

There are many counts of this clone. Written as DNA, the CDR3 is TGTGCCAGCAGATTTAGCGGGAGCTCCTACGAGCAGTACTTC. This sequence encodes CASRFSGSSYEQYF. The rearrangement uses TRBV7-2 and TRBJ2-7, with 9 bases that match TRBD2. This CDR3 has 14 amino acids. The germline V gene has CDR1 SGHTA and CDR2 FQGNSA. The junction had 3 bases not matched to a gene; V was cut back by 6 bases and J by 0 bases.

This clone has more than one count but fewer than ten. This rearrangement joins TRBV5-6 to TRBJ1-1, with a possible D match to TRBD1 (6 bases). Trimming removed 4 bases at V and 3 bases at J, with 13 bases between. Germline values: CDR1 SGHDT, CDR2 YYEEEE. The CDR3 runs to 14 residues. The CDR3 loop is CASSPSGADTEAFF. In nucleotides, the CDR3 is TGTGCCAGCAGCCCCTCGGGGGCGGACACTGAAGCTTTCTTT.

This clone showed up just a few times. The chain couples TRBV5-1 to TRBJ2-7; a weak D match, TRBD2 (5 bases). V was clipped by 0 bases and J by 0 bases, with 13 bases between them. The CDR3 has 16 amino acids. CDR1 and CDR2 (germline): SGHRS, YFSETQ. The CDR3 spells CASSLGLASYSYEQYF. Written as DNA, the CDR3 is TGCGCCAGCAGCTTGGGGCTAGCCTCCTACTCCTACGAGCAGTACTTC. Drawing the rest from reference TRBV5-1 and TRBJ2-7, the complete variable domain is KAGVTQTPRYLIKTRGQQVTLSCSPISGHRSVSWYQQTPGQGLQFLFEYFSETQRNKGNFPGRFSGRQFSNSRSEMNVSTLELGDSALYLCASSLGLASYSYEQYFGPGTRLTVT.

The J gene is TRBJ2-1, the V gene TRBV7-9, with TRBD1 matching over 7 bases. J was trimmed by 10 bases and V by 3 bases; bases with no gene match: 6. Germline V gives CDR1 SEHNR, CDR2 FQNEAQ (reference sequence). The CDR3 loop spans 13 amino acids. CDR3 loop: CASSFAGGQEQFF. The CDR3 DNA reads as TGTGCCAGCAGCTTTGCAGGGGGACAAGAGCAGTTCTTC.

The chain is built from TRBV28 and TRBJ2-1; TRBD2 might be the D (5 bases). Trimming cost V 6 bases and J 8 bases, with 14 bases left between them. The CDR3 has 13 residues. Germline V gives CDR1 MDHEN, CDR2 SYDVKM. As DNA, the CDR3 is TGTGCCAGCAGGGATCTGGGGAGATATGAGCAGTTCTTC. This encodes CASRDLGRYEQFF.

V gene TRBV28 combines with J gene TRBJ2-2; the D is unclear. Trimming pared 3 bases from V and 3 bases from J, leaving 11 bases between. The CDR3 runs to 15 residues. Germline values: CDR1 MDHEN, CDR2 SYDVKM. For the CDR3, the DNA is TGTGCCAGCAGTTTGGGGAAGATTTACACCGGGGAGCTGTTTTTT. Protein: CASSLGKIYTGELFF.

V usage is TRBV15 and J usage is TRBJ2-3; TRBD2 matches 10 bases. Per the germline V gene, CDR1 is LNHNV and CDR2 is YYDKDF (reference sequence). The CDR3 is 15 amino acids. V shed 5 bases and J 4 bases; nucleotides not matched to a gene: 6. Here the CDR3 DNA reads TGTGCCACCAGCGAAGCGGGAGGGCCCGCAGATACGCAGTATTTT. Protein: CATSEAGGPADTQYF.

This clone was counted between two and nine times. The rearrangement uses TRBV5-1 and TRBJ2-5; D is possibly TRBD1 (6 bases). Germline-derived CDR1 and CDR2 are SGHRS and YFSETQ. V dropped 4 bases and J dropped 1 base, with 8 bases sitting between them. The CDR3 covers 13 residues. CDR3 DNA: TGCGCCAGCAGCAGACAGGTCCAAGAGACCCAGTACTTC. It encodes CASSRQVQETQYF.

The count of this clone is one. The J gene is TRBJ2-1, the V gene TRBV5-1, with 11 bases matching TRBD2. Looked up from germline, CDR1 is SGHRS and CDR2 is YFSETQ. CDR3 length: 19 residues. The V and J ends lost 0 bases and 0 bases, in that order; junction bases with no gene match: 8. CDR3 sequence (DNA): TGCGCCAGCAGCTTGGCCCCGGCTAGCGGGAGGAGCTCCTACAATGAGCAGTTCTTC. It translates to CASSLAPASGRSSYNEQFF.

The genes are TRBV9 and TRBJ2-1, with TRBD2 matching 11 bases. The germline V gene encodes CDR1 SGDLS and CDR2 YYNGEE. CDR3 size: 15 residues. V was pared by 4 bases and J by 6 bases, with 6 bases of the junction left unmatched. The CDR3 sequence is CASSLTSGASNEQFF. The CDR3 nucleotides are TGTGCCAGCAGCCTGACTAGCGGGGCTTCCAATGAGCAGTTCTTC.

Points on this clone: A read error is likely here: a far larger clone is one base away. This chain links TRBV6-4 with TRBJ2-3; 11 positions match TRBD2. Germline loops: CDR1 MRHNA, CDR2 SNTAGT. There are 15 residues in the CDR3. The CDR3 loop reads CASSRLAGQGDAQYF. The CDR3 region has the DNA TGTGCCAGCAGTCGACTAGCGGGACAGGGAGATGCGCAGTATTTT.

The rearrangement uses TRBV7-8 and TRBJ2-3; possibly TRBD1 or TRBD2 for D (5 bases each). This CDR3 spans 15 amino acids. Germline lookup yields CDR1 SGHVS and CDR2 FQNEAQ. Trimming stripped 4 bases from V and 1 base from J, with 12 bases between. CDR3 in amino acids: CASSYPSRGTDTQYF. CDR3 sequence (DNA): TGTGCCAGCAGCTACCCTAGCAGGGGCACAGATACGCAGTATTTT.

About this clone itself: Other DNA sequences in the sample encode the same CDR3. The chain has TRBV5-1 and TRBJ2-3; 8 bases are a match to TRBD1. The CDR3 runs to 15 residues. Germline V CDR1 and CDR2: SGHRS, YFSETQ. Trimming took 0 bases from V and 0 from J; bases not matched to a gene: 0. The CDR3 reads CASSLDRGSTDTQYF. The DNA for the CDR3 is TGCGCCAGCAGCTTGGACAGGGGGAGCACAGATACGCAGTATTTT.

V gene TRBV7-9 combines with J gene TRBJ2-1; 8 nucleotides line up with TRBD2. Per germline, CDR1 SEHNR and CDR2 FQNEAQ (reference sequence). J was trimmed by 15 bases and V by 0 bases; bases with no gene match: 10. The CDR3 is 14 residues long. The CDR3 here is CASSLAGAGGWPFF. The CDR3 bases are TGTGCCAGCAGCTTAGCGGGCGCGGGAGGTTGGCCGTTCTTC.

The V gene is TRBV21-1, the J gene TRBJ2-3. TRBV21-1 is annotated as a pseudogene. The CDR3 has 15 residues. The CDR3 spells CASSKVAPSTDTQYF. DNA of the CDR3: TGTGCCAGCAGCAAAGTCGCCCCTAGCACAGATACGCAGTATTTT.

The CDR3 DNA sequence: TGCGCCAGCAGCTTGGCCGACGGGGGTCCATGGACTGAAGCTTTCTTT. Amino acid sequence: CASSLADGGPWTEAFF. The V call is TRBV5-1, the J call TRBJ1-1; D is possibly TRBD1 (5 bases). Germline lookup yields CDR1 SGHRS and CDR2 YFSETQ. V lost 0 bases to trimming and J lost 5 bases, with 17 bases between them. This CDR3 region has 16 residues.

This chain joins TRBV6-5 and TRBJ1-4; 8 bases fit TRBD1. V dropped 5 bases and J dropped 8; count of bases not matched to a gene: 10. Germline V gene data show CDR1 as MNHEY and CDR2 as SVGAGI. The CDR3 is made up of 15 amino acids. In DNA, the CDR3 is TGTGCCAGCAGTGGCCGACAGGGGATTTCGGAAAAACTGTTTTTT. This encodes CASSGRQGISEKLFF.

J is TRBJ1-5 and V is TRBV4-2, with 10 bases aligning to TRBD1. CDR1 LGHNA and CDR2 YNFKEQ come from the germline V gene. V shed 5 bases, J shed 5 bases, and the junction held 6 bases outside the gene matches. The CDR3 is 15 amino acids. The CDR3 region is CASSLGQGIDQPQHF. In nucleotides, the CDR3 is TGTGCCAGCAGCTTGGGACAGGGGATTGATCAGCCCCAGCATTTT.

To note about this clone: The junction departs from germline at one end; a sequencing error may be responsible. This sequence joins TRBV7-9 and TRBJ2-1; 7 bases agree with TRBD2. Germline V gene sequence: CDR1 SEHNR, CDR2 FQNEAQ (reference sequence). The CDR3 is made up of 14 amino acids. CDR3: CASRLAGRYNEQFF. CDR3 DNA: TGTGCCAGCCGCTTAGCGGGTCGCTACAATGAGCAGTTCTTC.